A selection of T cell receptor beta chains follows, all from one sample in a study of CD8+CD57+ T cells in acquired aplastic anemia. TCRdb fed the reads into MiXCR, producing one record per CDR3 protein. The sample shows about 160,000 distinct CDR3 sequences, 40% to 50% of them seen only once. The sample was sorted CD4+, CD8+, or CD8+CD57+ T cells (not recorded which) from PBMCs. These receptors came from a human donor with aplastic anemia. CDR3s include the opening cysteine and the closing phenylalanine or tryptophan.

V gene: TRBV29-1; J gene: TRBJ1-2; CDR3 protein: CSVEGQATNYGYTF
V gene: TRBV15; J gene: TRBJ1-3; CDR3 protein: CATSRDRSVSGNTIYF
V gene: TRBV7-2; J gene: TRBJ2-1; CDR3 protein: CASSSSPGRGWGNEQFF
V gene: TRBV7-9; J gene: TRBJ2-7; CDR3 protein: CASSFKGEQYF
V gene: TRBV14; J gene: TRBJ1-6; CDR3 protein: CASSQTGLSPLHF
V gene: TRBV11-2; J gene: TRBJ1-3; CDR3 protein: CASSLVLGNTIYF
V gene: TRBV7-8; J gene: TRBJ2-3; CDR3 protein: CASTGGGDTQYF
V gene: TRBV28; J gene: TRBJ2-7; CDR3 protein: CASNLGQGNEQYF
V gene: TRBV15; J gene: TRBJ1-2; CDR3 protein: CATSRDRAQGRGYTF
V gene: TRBV2; J gene: TRBJ2-7; CDR3 protein: CASSRQYEQYF
V gene: TRBV20-1; J gene: TRBJ2-1; CDR3 protein: CSAGTSGSGNEQFF
V gene: TRBV7-6; J gene: TRBJ2-7; CDR3 protein: CASSLDETTGDYEQYF
V gene: TRBV27; J gene: TRBJ1-2; CDR3 protein: CATAETNYGYTF
V gene: TRBV2; J gene: TRBJ2-7; CDR3 protein: CARDSVYEQYF
V gene: TRBV20-1; J gene: TRBJ1-1; CDR3 protein: CSARDLVTYQAFF
V gene: TRBV7-3; J gene: TRBJ1-5; CDR3 protein: CASSSPHRGDSNQPQHF
V gene: TRBV29-1; J gene: TRBJ2-4; CDR3 protein: CSVELGAGVNIQYF
V gene: TRBV20-1; J gene: TRBJ2-5; CDR3 protein: CSAKPLGQNQETQYF
V gene: TRBV2; J gene: TRBJ2-7; CDR3 protein: CASSRTSRSYEQYF
V gene: TRBV20-1; J gene: TRBJ1-1; CDR3 protein: CSARDPRGNTEAFF
V gene: TRBV2; J gene: TRBJ2-5; CDR3 protein: CASGRQGVGQETQYF
V gene: TRBV12-3/TRBV12-4; J gene: TRBJ1-1; CDR3 protein: CASSDGGSEAFF
V gene: TRBV6-5; J gene: TRBJ1-2; CDR3 protein: CASSYGRGIYYGYTF
V gene: TRBV2; J gene: TRBJ1-2; CDR3 protein: CTSSESGIYGYTF
V gene: TRBV5-5; J gene: TRBJ1-5; CDR3 protein: CASSLRAENQPQHF
V gene: TRBV5-1; J gene: TRBJ2-5; CDR3 protein: CASSSGQGFGETQYF
V gene: TRBV19; J gene: TRBJ2-7; CDR3 protein: CASGFGTGGYEQYF
V gene: TRBV27; J gene: TRBJ1-5; CDR3 protein: CASSPSGGNQPQHF
V gene: TRBV20-1; J gene: TRBJ2-7; CDR3 protein: CSASVGRGGEQYF
V gene: TRBV20-1; J gene: TRBJ2-5; CDR3 protein: CSALRPGTSGRLYGPETQYF
V gene: TRBV13; J gene: TRBJ2-7; CDR3 protein: CASERERSYEQYF
V gene: TRBV20-1; J gene: TRBJ2-7; CDR3 protein: CSQGLAMTGEQYF
V gene: TRBV10-1; J gene: TRBJ2-5; CDR3 protein: CASEDRQGLETQYF
V gene: TRBV5-1; J gene: TRBJ2-7; CDR3 protein: CASSLPPAGGPSYEQYF
V gene: TRBV10-2; J gene: TRBJ1-1; CDR3 protein: CASSETGEAFF
V gene: TRBV19; J gene: TRBJ1-5; CDR3 protein: CASSLRDTNQPQHF
V gene: TRBV24-1; J gene: TRBJ2-1; CDR3 protein: CATSDLPSRVNEQFF
V gene: TRBV9; J gene: TRBJ2-1; CDR3 protein: CASSFQGFNEQFF
V gene: TRBV4-3; J gene: .; CDR3 protein: CASSQDPGDEQYF
V gene: TRBV7-3; J gene: TRBJ1-1; CDR3 protein: CASRSTGATEAFF
V gene: TRBV5-8; J gene: TRBJ1-5; CDR3 protein: CASSLGTDQPQHF
V gene: TRBV20-1; J gene: TRBJ2-7; CDR3 protein: CSARDYRGEDYEQYF
V gene: TRBV12-3/TRBV12-4; J gene: TRBJ1-5; CDR3 protein: CASSPSDRGPHQPQHF
V gene: TRBV10-3; J gene: TRBJ1-5; CDR3 protein: CAISDTGNQPLHF
V gene: TRBV13; J gene: TRBJ2-4; CDR3 protein: CASSFGTGTAKNIQYF
V gene: TRBV7-2; J gene: TRBJ2-6; CDR3 protein: CASSLGRRGANVLTF
V gene: TRBV15; J gene: TRBJ2-7; CDR3 protein: CATMSDGSYEQYF
V gene: TRBV7-3; J gene: TRBJ2-5; CDR3 protein: CASSLGTRDAQETQYF
V gene: TRBV10-3; J gene: TRBJ2-3; CDR3 protein: CAISAADTQYF
V gene: TRBV4-3; J gene: TRBJ2-5; CDR3 protein: CASSQNRGTTQYF
V gene: TRBV9; J gene: TRBJ2-3; CDR3 protein: CASSAAGTSSDTQYF
V gene: TRBV10-1; J gene: TRBJ2-3; CDR3 protein: CASSVLNRTLCGIHSDTQYF
V gene: TRBV11-1; J gene: TRBJ2-7; CDR3 protein: CASSIISGGAAYEQYF
V gene: TRBV9; J gene: TRBJ2-7; CDR3 protein: CASSLGTGHHEQYF
V gene: TRBV20-1; J gene: TRBJ2-5; CDR3 protein: CSADPGGAETQYF
V gene: TRBV20-1; J gene: TRBJ1-5; CDR3 protein: CSASRGINQPQHF